This T cell receptor (beta chain) derives from a study of blood T cell repertoires in COVID-19. Everyone who took part was about 18 to 90 years old, and they came from roughly 25 US areas. Assay: immunoSEQ multiplex PCR; the TCRdb copy retains only in-frame clones and omits some. The data contain some 300,000 clones, almost 90% of them singletons. Trimming took 6 bases from V and 7 from J, leaving 10 bases between them. CDR3 size: 11 residues. This receptor was identified in a woman between 18 and 30 years old with acute COVID-19. The chain links TRBV12-3 or TRBV12-4 to TRBJ2-7; D unclear. Sample: PBMCs or T cells enriched from blood (not recorded which). The CDR3 sequence: CASSWRWEQYF. CDR3 in DNA: TGTGCCAGCAGCTGGCGGTGGGAGCAGTACTTC.